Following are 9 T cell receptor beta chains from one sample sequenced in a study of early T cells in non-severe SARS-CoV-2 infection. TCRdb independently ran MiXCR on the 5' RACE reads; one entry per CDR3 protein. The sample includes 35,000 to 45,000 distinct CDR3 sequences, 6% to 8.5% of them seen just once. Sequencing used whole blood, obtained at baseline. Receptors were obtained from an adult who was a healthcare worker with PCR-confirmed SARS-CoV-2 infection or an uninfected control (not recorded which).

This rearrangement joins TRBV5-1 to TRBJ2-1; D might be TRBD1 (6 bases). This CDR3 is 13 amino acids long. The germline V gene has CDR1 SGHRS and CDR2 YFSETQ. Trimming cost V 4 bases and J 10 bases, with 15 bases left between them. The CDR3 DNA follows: TGCGCCAGCAGCCCGAGAGAAGGGGGAGAGCAGTTCTTC. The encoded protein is CASSPREGGEQFF.

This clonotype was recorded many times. The CDR3: CASSLEVRGERQYF. The CDR3 DNA is TGTGCCAGCAGCTTAGAAGTTAGGGGGGAGAGGCAGTACTTC. The chain recombines TRBV7-6 with TRBJ2-7; D is tentatively TRBD1 or TRBD2 (6 bases each). The germline V and J ends were trimmed by 1 base and 9 bases, with 16 bases remaining between them. The CDR3 totals 14 residues. Germline CDR1 reads SGHVS; CDR2 reads FNYEAQ.

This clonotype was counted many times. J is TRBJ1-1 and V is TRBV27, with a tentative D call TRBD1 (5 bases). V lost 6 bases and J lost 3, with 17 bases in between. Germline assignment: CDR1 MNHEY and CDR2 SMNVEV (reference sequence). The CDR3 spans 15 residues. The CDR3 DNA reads TGTGCCAGCAGCCCAACGAAAAAGGGGCACACTGAAGCTTTCTTT. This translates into CASSPTKKGHTEAFF.

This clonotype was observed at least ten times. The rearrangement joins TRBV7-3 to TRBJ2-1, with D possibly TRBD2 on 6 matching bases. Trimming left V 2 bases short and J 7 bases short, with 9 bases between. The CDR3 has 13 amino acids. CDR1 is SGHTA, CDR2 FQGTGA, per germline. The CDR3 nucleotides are TGTGCCAGCAGCTTAGGGGGGAGAAATGAGCAGTTCTTC. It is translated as CASSLGGRNEQFF.

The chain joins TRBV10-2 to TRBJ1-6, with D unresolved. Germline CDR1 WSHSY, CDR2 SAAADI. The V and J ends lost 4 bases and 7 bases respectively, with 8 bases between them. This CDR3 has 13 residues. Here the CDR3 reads CASSGQANSPLHF. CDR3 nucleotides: TGCGCCAGCAGTGGGCAGGCAAATTCACCCCTCCACTTT.

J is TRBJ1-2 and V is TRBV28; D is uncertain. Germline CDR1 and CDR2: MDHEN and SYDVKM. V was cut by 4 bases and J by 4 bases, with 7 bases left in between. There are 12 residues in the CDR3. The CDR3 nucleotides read TGTGCCAGCAGTTCGATTGTCTATGGCTACACCTTC. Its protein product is CASSSIVYGYTF.

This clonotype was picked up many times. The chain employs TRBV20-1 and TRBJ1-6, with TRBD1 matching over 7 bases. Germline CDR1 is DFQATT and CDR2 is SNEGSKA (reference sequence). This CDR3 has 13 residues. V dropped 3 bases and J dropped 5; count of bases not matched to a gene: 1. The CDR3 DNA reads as TGCAGTGCTAGGGGACAGAATAATTCACCCCTCCACTTT. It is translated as CSARGQNNSPLHF.

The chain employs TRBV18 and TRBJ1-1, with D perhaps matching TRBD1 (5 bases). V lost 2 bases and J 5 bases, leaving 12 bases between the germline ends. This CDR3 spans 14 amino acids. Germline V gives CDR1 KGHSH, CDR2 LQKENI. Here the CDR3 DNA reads TGTGCCAGCTCACCAAATGGGGAGGGGACTGAAGCTTTCTTT. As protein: CASSPNGEGTEAFF.

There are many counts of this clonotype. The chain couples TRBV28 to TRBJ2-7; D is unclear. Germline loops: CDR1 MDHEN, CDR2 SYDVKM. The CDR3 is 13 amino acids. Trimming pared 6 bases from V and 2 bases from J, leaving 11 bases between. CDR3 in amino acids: CASSSFPPYEQYF. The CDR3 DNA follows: TGTGCCAGCAGCTCTTTTCCCCCCTACGAGCAGTACTTC. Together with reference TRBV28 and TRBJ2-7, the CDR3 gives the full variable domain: DVKVTQSSRYLVKRTGEKVFLECVQDMDHENMFWYRQDPGLGLRLIYFSYDVKMKEKGDIPEGYSVSREKKERFSLILESASTNQTSMYLCASSSFPPYEQYFGPGTRLTVT.